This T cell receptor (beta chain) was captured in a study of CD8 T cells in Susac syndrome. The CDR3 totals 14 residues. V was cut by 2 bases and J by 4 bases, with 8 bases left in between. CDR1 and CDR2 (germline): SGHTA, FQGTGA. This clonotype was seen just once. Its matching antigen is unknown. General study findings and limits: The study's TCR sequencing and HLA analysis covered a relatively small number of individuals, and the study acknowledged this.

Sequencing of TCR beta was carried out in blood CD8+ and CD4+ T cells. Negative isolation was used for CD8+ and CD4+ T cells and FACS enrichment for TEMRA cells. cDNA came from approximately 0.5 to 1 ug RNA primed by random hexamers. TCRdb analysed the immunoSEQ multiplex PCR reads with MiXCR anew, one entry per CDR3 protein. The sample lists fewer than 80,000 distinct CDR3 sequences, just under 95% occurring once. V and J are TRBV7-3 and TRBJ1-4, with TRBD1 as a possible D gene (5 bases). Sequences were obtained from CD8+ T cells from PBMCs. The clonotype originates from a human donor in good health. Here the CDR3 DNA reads TGTGCCAGCAGCTTATGGGGGGGTAATGAAAAACTGTTTTTT. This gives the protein CASSLWGGNEKLFF. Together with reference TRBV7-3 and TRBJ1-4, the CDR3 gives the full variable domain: GAGVSQTPSNKVTEKGKYVELRCDPISGHTALYWYRQSLGQGPEFLIYFQGTGAADDSGLPNDRFFAVRPEGSVSTLKIQRTERGDSAVYLCASSLWGGNEKLFFGSGTQLSVL.